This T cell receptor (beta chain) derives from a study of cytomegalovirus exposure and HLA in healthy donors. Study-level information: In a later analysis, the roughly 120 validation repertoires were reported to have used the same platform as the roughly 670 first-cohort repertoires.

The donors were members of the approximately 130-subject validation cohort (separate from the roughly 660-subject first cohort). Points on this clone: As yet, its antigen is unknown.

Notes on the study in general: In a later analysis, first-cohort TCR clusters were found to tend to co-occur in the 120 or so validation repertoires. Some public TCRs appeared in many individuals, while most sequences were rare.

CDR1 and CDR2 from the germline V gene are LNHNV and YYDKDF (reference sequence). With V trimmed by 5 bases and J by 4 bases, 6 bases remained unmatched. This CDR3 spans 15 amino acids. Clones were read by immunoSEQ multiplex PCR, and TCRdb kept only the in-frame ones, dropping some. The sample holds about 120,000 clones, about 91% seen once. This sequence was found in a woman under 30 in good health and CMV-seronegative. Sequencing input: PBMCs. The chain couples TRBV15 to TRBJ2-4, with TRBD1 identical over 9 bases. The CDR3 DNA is TGTGCCACCAGCTCCACTGGGACAGGGAAAAACATTCAGTACTTC. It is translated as CATSSTGTGKNIQYF.